This T cell receptor beta chain stems from a study of cytomegalovirus exposure and HLA in healthy donors. The germline V gene has CDR1 MNHNY and CDR2 SVGAGI (reference sequence). This CDR3 region has 14 residues. V dropped 10 bases and J dropped 0 bases, with 15 bases sitting between them. The primer mix had 60 Vbeta and 13 Jbeta primers. TCRdb keeps only in-frame clones here, not all; method: immunoSEQ multiplex PCR. The repertoire consists of around 110,000 clones, with around 86% occurring once and the leading ten covering 3.5% to 4.5%. In its sample, this clone was seen a few times. Sequenced: PBMCs. The sequence derives from a woman under 40 in good health and CMV-seronegative. V gene TRBV6-6 combines with J gene TRBJ1-1; tentative D call: TRBD1 (5 bases). The CDR3 DNA is TGTGCCACCACGACAGAGGAGCTGAACACTGAAGCTTTCTTT. This encodes CATTTEELNTEAFF.